This T cell receptor (beta chain) was captured by sequencing in a study of blood T cell repertoires in COVID-19. Overall study: Researchers got acute and convalescent COVID-19 samples from the United States, Italy and Spain. PBMCs, B-cell-depleted T cells, or T cells were the source of the cDNA or gDNA that made up the material.

Original processing methods: Scientists estimated how many nucleated cells there were by amplifying reference gene primers. Libraries were prepared by immunoSEQ multiplex PCR; TCRdb keeps only in-frame clonotypes and omits some of them. V, J and clone size are taken as reported in that table, and D and trimming were inferred from the DNA itself. The table has tens of thousands of clones, approximately 90% seen once. This clone was recorded only once. CDR1 is SGHVS and CDR2 is FQNEAQ in the germline V gene. The length of the CDR3 is 12 residues. V was trimmed by 2 bases and J by 11 bases, leaving 12 bases between them.

The chain uses TRBV7-8 and TRBJ1-1, with a weak D call TRBD1 (5 bases). This sequence originates from a woman aged 50 to 65 in a cohort sampled during active COVID-19. Sequenced input: peripheral blood. CDR3 DNA: TGTGCCAGCAGCTTACAGGGTCAAGGGGCTTTCTTT. It encodes CASSLQGQGAFF.